This T cell receptor (beta chain) is from a study of T cell clonotyping in hematopoietic cell transplantation. Sequencing used immunoSEQ multiplex PCR; TCRdb keeps in-frame clones, though not all of them. The sample has 15,000 to 20,000 clones, around 85% seen once. Per the germline V gene, CDR1 is SGHRS and CDR2 is YFSETQ. The CDR3 runs to 16 residues. The J segment lost 0 bases and the V segment lost 4 bases, leaving 5 bases of the junction unmatched. Source: PBMCs, taken 100 days after allogeneic stem cell transplant. The chain recombines TRBV5-1 with TRBJ2-3; 10 nucleotides align to TRBD2. This TCR came from a male patient between 60 and 69 years old who had an allogeneic stem cell transplant from a related donor, so the T cells may come from the graft donor. Some clones in this sample may be carry-over from other donors' samples. The CDR3 sequence is CASSLSGGPSTDTQYF. The CDR3 DNA is TGCGCCAGCAGCCTTAGCGGGGGGCCAAGCACAGATACGCAGTATTTT. The full variable domain, with the rest looked up from reference TRBV5-1 and TRBJ2-3, is KAGVTQTPRYLIKTRGQQVTLSCSPISGHRSVSWYQQTPGQGLQFLFEYFSETQRNKGNFPGRFSGRQFSNSRSEMNVSTLELGDSALYLCASSLSGGPSTDTQYFGPGTRLTVL.